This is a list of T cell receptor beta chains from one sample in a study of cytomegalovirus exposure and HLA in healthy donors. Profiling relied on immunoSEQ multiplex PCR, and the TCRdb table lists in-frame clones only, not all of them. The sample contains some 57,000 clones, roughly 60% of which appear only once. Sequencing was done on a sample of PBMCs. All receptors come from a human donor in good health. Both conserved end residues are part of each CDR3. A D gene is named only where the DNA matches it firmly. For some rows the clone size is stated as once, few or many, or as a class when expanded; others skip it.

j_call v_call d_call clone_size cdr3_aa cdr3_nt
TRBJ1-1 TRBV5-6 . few CASSLGHQNTEAFF TGTGCCAGCAGCTTGGGGCACCAGAACACTGAAGCTTTCTTT
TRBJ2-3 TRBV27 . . CASSSAPGRGTDTQYF TGTGCCAGCAGCTCCGCCCCCGGCAGGGGCACAGATACGCAGTATTTT
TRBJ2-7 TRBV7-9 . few CASSLDPRHEQYF TGTGCCAGCAGCTTAGACCCTAGACACGAGCAGTACTTC
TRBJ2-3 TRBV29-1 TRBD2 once CSVEVAGSTDTQYF TGCAGCGTTGAAGTAGCGGGTAGCACAGATACGCAGTATTTT
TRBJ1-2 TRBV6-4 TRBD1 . CASSPGTGGGYTF TGTGCCAGCAGTCCCGGGACAGGGGGTGGCTACACCTTC
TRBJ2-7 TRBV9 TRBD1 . CASSNTGEFYEQYF TGTGCCAGCAGCAATACAGGGGAATTCTACGAGCAGTACTTC
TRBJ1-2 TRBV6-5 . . CASSYSGGLGYGYTF TGTGCCAGCAGTTATTCGGGGGGGTTAGGCTATGGCTACACCTTC
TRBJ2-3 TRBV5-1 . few CASSLTSNTQYF TGCGCCAGCAGCTTGACATCGAATACGCAGTATTTT
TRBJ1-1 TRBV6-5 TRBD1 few CASSPQGARTEAFF TGTGCCAGCAGCCCACAGGGGGCTCGGACTGAAGCTTTCTTT
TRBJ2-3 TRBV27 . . CATPTSTDTQYF TGTGCCACCCCGACTAGCACAGATACGCAGTATTTT
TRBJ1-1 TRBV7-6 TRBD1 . CASSSWTGKNTEAFF TGTGCCAGCAGCTCATGGACAGGGAAGAACACTGAAGCTTTCTTT
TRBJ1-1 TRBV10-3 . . CAISDPGKGNTEAFF TGTGCCATCAGTGACCCAGGGAAAGGGAACACTGAAGCTTTCTTT